Following are 10 T cell receptor beta chains from one sample sequenced in a study of identifying expanded T cells in peripheral blood. The data were produced by immunoSEQ multiplex PCR, yet TCRdb's version contains in-frame clones alone and is incomplete. The sample has about 89,000 clones; approximately 89% are singletons. Input material: blood. The receptor set was obtained from a person aged 18 to 70 in good health.

V is TRBV6-5 and J is TRBJ2-5; 14 bases fit TRBD2. The J segment lost 4 bases and the V segment lost 6 bases, leaving 4 bases of the junction unmatched. Germline lookup yields CDR1 MNHEY and CDR2 SVGAGI. CDR3 length equals 15 residues. CDR3 sequence (DNA): TGTGCCAGCAGCTCGGGACTAGCGGGGGTAGAGACCCAGTACTTC. Protein: CASSSGLAGVETQYF.

The V call is TRBV27, the J call TRBJ1-4; D remains unclear. The CDR3 is 11 residues long. Germline V gives CDR1 MNHEY, CDR2 SMNVEV (reference sequence). V shed 5 bases and J shed 7 bases, with 5 bases lying between them. CDR3 in DNA: TGTGCCAGCAGTACGGGTGAAAAACTGTTTTTT. Amino acids: CASSTGEKLFF.

The chain couples TRBV11-2 to TRBJ1-2; tentatively, D is TRBD1 (6 bases). The germline gives CDR1 SGHAT, CDR2 FQNNGV. The V gene lost 6 bases and the J gene lost 8 bases, with 16 bases spanning the gap. CDR3 length equals 13 residues. This CDR3 reads CASSSIWDTGYTF. The CDR3, as DNA: TGTGCCAGCAGTTCAATCTGGGACACCGGCTACACCTTC.

This clone was seen a few times. The same CDR3 can be traced to other DNA sequences in this sample. The chain couples TRBV2 to TRBJ2-7; D is unresolved. Germline V gene lookup returns CDR1 SNHLY and CDR2 FYNNEI. Trimming cost V 8 bases and J 2 bases, with 4 bases left between them. This CDR3 has 10 amino acids. CDR3 loop: CASGTYEQYF. The DNA of the CDR3 is TGTGCCAGCGGCACCTACGAGCAGTACTTC.

This clone was recorded a few times. The chain joins TRBV6-1 to TRBJ1-3; maybe TRBD1 (5 bases). The germline V and J ends were trimmed by 0 bases and 3 bases, with 12 bases remaining between them. This CDR3 region has 16 residues. The V gene's germline CDR1 is MNHNS and CDR2 SASEGT. CDR3 loop: CASSEAEGTGGNTIYF. The CDR3 coding sequence is TGTGCCAGCAGTGAAGCGGAGGGGACTGGTGGAAACACCATATATTTT.

The chain couples TRBV7-3 to TRBJ2-7; D not certain. Trimming left V 5 bases short and J 0 bases short, with 20 bases between. The CDR3 runs to 17 residues. Germline CDR1 reads SGHTA; CDR2 reads FQGTGA. In nucleotides, the CDR3 is TGTGCCAGCAGCCAAGCACCGAGCTCCATAAGCTCCTACGAGCAGTACTTC. Amino acids: CASSQAPSSISSYEQYF. The full variable domain, its missing parts supplied by reference TRBV7-3 and TRBJ2-7, is GAGVSQTPSNKVTEKGKYVELRCDPISGHTALYWYRQSLGQGPEFLIYFQGTGAADDSGLPNDRFFAVRPEGSVSTLKIQRTERGDSAVYLCASSQAPSSISSYEQYFGPGTRLTVT.

The table lists this clone with a few counts. V is TRBV5-6 and J is TRBJ1-1; D remains ambiguous. The CDR3 runs 13 residues. Germline loops: CDR1 SGHDT, CDR2 YYEEEE. V gave up 3 bases and J gave up 2 bases, with 8 bases separating them. CDR3 residues: CASSSTVNTEAFF. The CDR3, as DNA: TGTGCCAGCAGCTCAACAGTAAACACTGAAGCTTTCTTT.

V is TRBV5-8 and J is TRBJ2-5, with 7 bases aligning to TRBD1. CDR1 and CDR2 from the germline V gene are SGHTS and YDEGEE. Trimming took 4 bases from V and 6 from J; bases not matched to a gene: 12. This CDR3 region has 15 residues. The CDR3 protein is CASSTGDRRIQTQYF. CDR3 nucleotide sequence: TGTGCCAGCAGCACAGGGGACAGACGGATCCAGACCCAGTACTTC.

The chain couples TRBV15 to TRBJ2-7; D gene ambiguous. CDR1 is LNHNV and CDR2 is YYDKDF in the germline V gene (reference sequence). CDR3 length: 13 residues. The germline V and J ends were trimmed by 3 bases and 2 bases, with 8 bases remaining between them. The CDR3 sequence is CATSSERTYEQYF. CDR3 nucleotides: TGTGCCACCAGCAGTGAAAGAACCTACGAGCAGTACTTC.

CDR3 region: CASSLGSGGRNEQYF. The CDR3 nucleotides are TGTGCCAGCAGCTTAGGGTCGGGGGGCAGGAACGAGCAGTACTTC. V and J are TRBV7-2 and TRBJ2-5; TRBD2 might be the D (7 bases). The DNA end is more similar to TRBJ2-7, so the J call may be wrong. The CDR3 covers 15 residues. Germline V gene lookup returns CDR1 SGHTA and CDR2 FQGNSA.